The 18 T cell receptor beta chains given below trace back to one sample, sequenced in a study of blood T cells in healthy people across ages. Alongside a J-beta primer mix, a sample-barcoded 5' primer served in a second PCR lasting about 6 to 12 cycles. Each CDR3 protein gets one entry after TCRdb re-called the 5' RACE reads with MiXCR. The sample has 790,000 or so distinct CDR3 sequences, approximately 60% seen once. The specimen was blood. Receptors originate from a middle-aged man in good health.

As to this clonotype: Relative to the germline gene, one junction end is altered; a read error may explain this. J is TRBJ2-7 and V is TRBV28; 7 nucleotides align to TRBD1. Per germline, CDR1 MDHEN and CDR2 SYDVKM. There are 15 residues in the CDR3. In nucleotides, the CDR3 is TGTGTCAGCAGCCCAATTAGACAGGGATACGACGAGCAGTACTTC. Its protein product is CVSSPIRQGYDEQYF.

The rearrangement joins TRBV5-1 to TRBJ2-3; a possible D gene is TRBD1 (5 bases). V dropped 4 bases and J dropped 4 bases, with 16 bases sitting between them. The length of the CDR3 is 15 residues. Per germline, CDR1 SGHRS and CDR2 YFSETQ. CDR3: CASSLTGHSADTQYF. The DNA of the CDR3 is TGCGCCAGCAGCCTAACCGGACATTCTGCAGATACGCAGTATTTT.

In regard to this clonotype: The junction departs from germline at one end; a sequencing error may be responsible. The V and J genes are TRBV7-7 and TRBJ2-5; D is possibly TRBD1 (6 bases). The CDR3 is 15 amino acids. The germline V gene encodes CDR1 SSHAT and CDR2 FNYEAQ (reference sequence). The CDR3, as DNA: TGTGCTAGCAGCTTAGGAGGACAGATCCAAGAGACCCAGTACTTC. The encoded protein is CASSLGGQIQETQYF. The full variable domain, with the rest looked up from reference TRBV7-7 and TRBJ2-5, is GAGVSQSPRYKVTKRGQDVTLRCDPISSHATLYWYQQALGQGPEFLTYFNYEAQPDKSGLPSDRFSAERPEGSISTLTIQRTEQRDSAMYRCASSLGGQIQETQYFGPGTRLLVL.

The V and J genes are TRBV7-3 and TRBJ2-6; no definite D call. This CDR3 region has 18 residues. Trimming stripped 2 bases from V and 2 bases from J, with 16 bases between. Per germline, CDR1 SGHTA and CDR2 FQGTGA. CDR3 DNA: TGTGCCAGCAGCTTATTCAGACGGATAGATGCTGGGGCCAACGTCCTGACTTTC. As protein: CASSLFRRIDAGANVLTF.

V gene TRBV12-3 or TRBV12-4 combines with J gene TRBJ2-3; 11 nucleotides line up with TRBD2. The CDR3 covers 15 residues. V lost 4 bases, J lost 4 bases, and 4 bases stayed unmatched. DNA of the CDR3: TGTGCCAGCAGTTCCACTAGCGGGAGTGCAGATACGCAGTATTTT. Amino acids: CASSSTSGSADTQYF.

The CDR3 spells CASSLMLTNTGELFF. CDR3 nucleotide sequence: TGTGCCAGCAGCTTGATGCTAACAAACACCGGGGAGCTGTTTTTT. This chain uses TRBV7-2 with TRBJ2-2; D ambiguous. The ends were cut back, 3 bases at V and 2 bases at J, with 10 bases in the middle. Germline V gene data show CDR1 as SGHTA and CDR2 as FQGNSA. The CDR3 runs 15 residues. The full variable domain, rest sourced from reference TRBV7-2 and TRBJ2-2, is GAGVSQSPSNKVTEKGKDVELRCDPISGHTALYWYRQSLGQGLEFLIYFQGNSAPDKSGLPSDRFSAERTGGSVSTLTIQRTQQEDSAVYLCASSLMLTNTGELFFGEGSRLTVL.

CDR3 protein: CASSDSLAGGNEQYF. The CDR3 bases are TGTGCCAGCAGTGACTCACTAGCGGGAGGCAATGAGCAGTACTTC. J is TRBJ2-5 and V is TRBV6-4, with 12 bases that match TRBD2. Germline assignment: CDR1 MRHNA and CDR2 SNTAGT. This CDR3 is built from 15 residues. The V segment lost 0 bases and the J segment 11 bases; nucleotides outside the gene matches: 7.

The genes are TRBV7-9 and TRBJ2-1; a weak D match, TRBD2 (6 bases). The CDR3 is 14 amino acids. Germline loops: CDR1 SEHNR, CDR2 FQNEAQ (reference sequence). V was shortened by 2 bases and J by 5 bases, with 10 bases between the two germline ends. CDR3 sequence reads: CASSLSGLHNEQFF. CDR3 DNA: TGTGCCAGCAGCTTATCGGGACTTCACAATGAGCAGTTCTTC.

This chain uses TRBV7-2 with TRBJ1-4; D gene unclear. The germline V and J ends were trimmed by 2 bases and 0 bases, with 13 bases remaining between them. Germline V gene lookup returns CDR1 SGHTA and CDR2 FQGNSA. The CDR3 extends over 17 amino acids. CDR3 nucleotides: TGTGCCAGCAGCTTATATCAGGCCGGGCCAACTAATGAAAAACTGTTTTTT. It yields the protein CASSLYQAGPTNEKLFF.

The chain carries TRBV29-1 and TRBJ2-7; D uncertain. The ends were cut back, 4 bases at V and 3 bases at J, with 13 bases in the middle. Germline loops: CDR1 SQVTM, CDR2 ANQGSEA. The CDR3 consists of 13 residues. CDR3 protein: CSVVYSADYEQYF. The CDR3 region has the DNA TGCAGCGTTGTTTATTCGGCGGACTACGAGCAGTACTTC.

V is TRBV4-1 and J is TRBJ2-7; D uncertain. V lost 0 bases, J lost 3 bases, and 9 bases lay in between. This CDR3 is 14 amino acids long. Germline values: CDR1 MGHRA, CDR2 YSYEKL. CDR3 protein: CASSQEAAYYEQYF. Here the CDR3 DNA reads TGCGCCAGCAGCCAAGAGGCAGCCTACTACGAGCAGTACTTC.

A note on this clonotype: A much larger clone lies one base from this, so it may be a read error. The genes are TRBV7-9 and TRBJ1-2, with D unclear. Germline V gives CDR1 SEHNR, CDR2 FQNEAQ (reference sequence). The V end lost 0 bases, the J end lost 4 bases, and 3 bases lay between the germline ends. The CDR3 length is 12 residues. The CDR3 DNA reads TGTGCCAGCAGCTTAGCTACCTATGGCTACACCTTC. Its protein product is CASSLATYGYTF. Based on the CDR3 plus reference TRBV7-9 and TRBJ1-2, the full variable domain is DTGVSQNPRHKITKRGQNVTFRCDPISEHNRLYWYRQTLGQGPEFLTYFQNEAQLEKSRLLSDRFSAERPKGSFSTLEIQRTEQGDSAMYLCASSLATYGYTFGSGTRLTVV.

This clonotype occurred a few times. The V and J genes are TRBV29-1 and TRBJ1-2; D perhaps matches TRBD1 (5 bases). Germline V lookup: CDR1 SQVTM, CDR2 ANQGSEA. The CDR3 covers 12 residues. V was clipped by 3 bases and J by 3 bases, with 8 bases between them. In DNA, the CDR3 is TGCAGCGTTGACGGGGGTGACTATGGCTACACCTTC. This sequence encodes CSVDGGDYGYTF.

This sequence joins TRBV29-1 and TRBJ2-7, with D hard to call. The CDR3 covers 13 residues. Trimming shortened V by 2 bases and J by 6 bases, and 14 bases separated the two germline ends. Germline assignment: CDR1 SQVTM and CDR2 ANQGSEA. The CDR3 loop is CSVEWSSSSEQYF. CDR3 in DNA: TGCAGCGTTGAATGGTCGTCTAGTTCCGAGCAGTACTTC.

The rearrangement links TRBV10-3 to TRBJ2-3; unclear D gene. Trimming took 10 bases from V and 0 from J, leaving 14 bases between them. This CDR3 contains 14 residues. In germline, CDR1 is ENHRY, CDR2 SYGVKD. The CDR3 nucleotides read TGTGCCACCTCGGCAGCAGCTAGCACAGATACGCAGTATTTT. It is translated as CATSAAASTDTQYF.

The CDR3 is CASSYGNPSSYEQYF. CDR3 DNA sequence: TGTGCCAGCAGTTACGGGAACCCTAGCTCCTACGAGCAGTACTTC. V and J are TRBV6-6 and TRBJ2-7; no firm D call. Looked up from germline, CDR1 is MNHNY and CDR2 is SVGAGI (reference sequence). The CDR3 runs 15 residues. The V end was cut by 2 bases, the J end by 0 bases, with 11 bases between.

For the CDR3, the DNA is TGTGCCAGCAGTTGGGAGGGGTTGAACACTGAAGCTTTCTTT. Translated: CASSWEGLNTEAFF. V and J are TRBV12-3 or TRBV12-4 and TRBJ1-1; D perhaps matches TRBD1 (5 bases). The CDR3 length is 14 residues. Trimming removed 4 bases at V and 0 bases at J, with 9 bases between.

The chain carries TRBV9 and TRBJ2-5; tentative D call: TRBD1 (5 bases). V lost 2 bases and J 5 bases, leaving 13 bases between the germline ends. CDR3 size: 14 residues. Germline V gene sequence: CDR1 SGDLS, CDR2 YYNGEE. This CDR3 is CASSVLQGGETQYF. As DNA, the CDR3 is TGTGCCAGCAGCGTTTTGCAGGGTGGTGAGACCCAGTACTTC.